This TCR beta chain was observed in a study of T cell responses to AZD1222 COVID-19 vaccine. Turning to this clone: Its cognate antigen is unknown.

Sequencing used immunoSEQ multiplex PCR; TCRdb keeps in-frame clones, though not all of them. The sample holds 110,000 or so clones, approximately 89% seen once. The study, taken as a whole, reports: Regions left unmutated in variants are reportedly the target of nearly half of spike-specific TCRs. Most donors were white British, females outnumbered males, and clonal diversity was possibly underestimated.

Germline V CDR1 and CDR2: LGHNT, FRNRAP. V dropped 2 bases and J dropped 2; count of bases not matched to a gene: 5. This CDR3 has 16 residues. This receptor was obtained from an adult in good health. V is TRBV12-5 and J is TRBJ1-3, with 8 bases identical to TRBD1. The sequencing here drew on peripheral blood, taken on day 0 of MenACWY control vaccination. CDR3 nucleotide sequence: TGTGCTAGTGGTTTGCCGACAGGGGAAGCTGGAAACACCATATATTTT. Translation: CASGLPTGEAGNTIYF.